The 22 T cell receptor beta chains reported below all come from one sample, sequenced in a study of cytomegalovirus exposure and HLA in healthy donors. 13 Jbeta primers and 60 Vbeta primers were used for the PCR. Method: immunoSEQ multiplex PCR; TCRdb's copy keeps in-frame clones and lacks some. Altogether 60,000 to 70,000 clones are present, 60% to 80% being singletons, with the ten largest covering 15% to 20%. The sample comprised PBMCs. The receptor source for this set is a man aged 40-49 years in good health and CMV-seropositive.

This clone was seen a handful of times. The chain employs TRBV19 and TRBJ1-5; TRBD1 is a possible D gene (5 bases). V was pared by 4 bases and J by 3 bases, with 13 bases between. The CDR3 totals 15 residues. Germline V lookup: CDR1 LNHDA, CDR2 SQIVND (reference sequence). CDR3 DNA: TGTGCCAGTAGTACGGGGGATGTCGACAATCAGCCCCAGCATTTT. Translation: CASSTGDVDNQPQHF.

V and J are TRBV10-3 and TRBJ1-5; 7 positions match TRBD1. CDR1 and CDR2 from the germline V gene are ENHRY and SYGVKD. This CDR3 is built from 13 residues. V was clipped by 4 bases and J by 7 bases; unmatched bases: 4. CDR3 bases: TGTGCCATCAGTGGACAGGGTGACCAGCCCCAGCATTTT. Amino acid sequence: CAISGQGDQPQHF.

The chain has TRBV18 and TRBJ1-4, with TRBD1 matching over 9 bases. Germline V CDR1 and CDR2: KGHSH, LQKENI. This CDR3 region has 15 residues. V dropped 3 bases and J dropped 7; count of bases not matched to a gene: 6. The CDR3, as DNA: TGTGCCAGCTCACCCCGGACAGGGGAGGGTGAAAAACTGTTTTTT. Protein sequence: CASSPRTGEGEKLFF.

The chain has TRBV5-6 and TRBJ1-2, with D possibly matching TRBD1 (5 bases). V lost 1 base to trimming and J lost 4 bases, with 14 bases between them. From germline, CDR1 is SGHDT and CDR2 YYEEEE. The CDR3 runs 15 residues. The CDR3 here is CASSLTPQGTYGYTF. The CDR3 DNA follows: TGTGCCAGCAGCTTGACCCCGCAGGGTACCTATGGCTACACCTTC.

The CDR3 reads CASSYLDTTYEQYF. DNA of the CDR3: TGTGCCAGCAGTTACTTGGACACTACCTACGAGCAGTACTTC. V usage is TRBV6-6 and J usage is TRBJ2-7; D is possibly TRBD1 (5 bases). V was clipped by 1 base and J by 2 bases, with 9 bases between them. Germline V gene lookup returns CDR1 MNHNY and CDR2 SVGAGI (reference sequence). The CDR3 has 14 amino acids.

J is TRBJ1-2 and V is TRBV7-9, with 11 bases fitting TRBD1. Germline V gene lookup returns CDR1 SEHNR and CDR2 FQNEAQ (reference sequence). The trim removed 5 bases at V and 3 bases at J, leaving 5 bases unmatched. The CDR3 runs 15 residues. The CDR3 DNA is TGTGCCAGCAGCGCGGGACAGGGGGTTGACTATGGCTACACCTTC. Translated, it gives CASSAGQGVDYGYTF.

This clone has more than one count but fewer than ten. The V call is TRBV11-2, the J call TRBJ1-2; TRBD1 is a possible D gene (5 bases). This CDR3 contains 14 residues. Trimming shortened V by 2 bases and J by 5 bases, and 12 bases separated the two germline ends. Germline CDR1 is SGHAT and CDR2 is FQNNGV. The CDR3 nucleotides are TGTGCCAGCAGCTTACGAGGTGGGGCGTATGGCTACACCTTC. It encodes CASSLRGGAYGYTF.

The genes are TRBV7-8 and TRBJ2-1, with TRBD2 matching 7 bases. The ends lost 5 bases at V and 10 bases at J; junction bases unmatched: 14. CDR3 size: 15 residues. Germline lookup yields CDR1 SGHVS and CDR2 FQNEAQ. CDR3 DNA sequence: TGTGCCAGCAGCCCAGGTGGCGGGAGATCCGACGAGCAGTTCTTC. Its translation: CASSPGGGRSDEQFF.

The table lists this clone with a few counts. V gene TRBV7-2 combines with J gene TRBJ2-7, with 11 positions matching TRBD1. V lost 3 bases to trimming and J lost 2 bases; unmatched junction nucleotides: 0. CDR1 and CDR2 from the germline V gene are SGHTA and FQGNSA. The CDR3 runs 14 residues. The DNA of the CDR3 is TGTGCCAGCAGCTTGGGACAGGGGGCCTACGAGCAGTACTTC. Amino acid sequence: CASSLGQGAYEQYF.

V usage is TRBV30 and J usage is TRBJ2-1; D may be TRBD1 (5 bases). The length of the CDR3 is 11 residues. Germline values: CDR1 GTSNPN, CDR2 SVGIG (reference sequence). CDR3 DNA: TGTGCTGGAGACAGCTACAATGAGCAGTTCTTC. This gives the protein CAGDSYNEQFF.

The rearrangement uses TRBV4-2 and TRBJ2-1, with D possibly being TRBD2 (6 bases). The V gene's germline CDR1 is LGHNA and CDR2 YNFKEQ. V was shortened by 2 bases and J by 6 bases, with 14 bases between the two germline ends. The CDR3 runs to 15 residues. Written as DNA, the CDR3 is TGTGCCAGCAGCCAACAGCGGGTTCAAGGCAATGAGCAGTTCTTC. Translation: CASSQQRVQGNEQFF.

CDR3 sequence: CAWRSRTGRDTGELFF. The CDR3 nucleotides read TGTGCCTGGAGGTCAAGGACAGGGCGAGACACCGGGGAGCTGTTTTTT. This sequence joins TRBV30 and TRBJ2-2, with 8 bases lining up with TRBD1. The CDR3 contains 16 residues. From germline, CDR1 is GTSNPN and CDR2 SVGIG (reference sequence). The J segment lost 3 bases and the V segment lost 3 bases, leaving 9 bases of the junction unmatched.

This clone was seen a handful of times. J is TRBJ2-7 and V is TRBV2, with TRBD2 matching over 14 bases. Germline trimming cut 6 bases from V and 5 bases from J; bases unmatched to any gene: 9. Germline V lookup: CDR1 SNHLY, CDR2 FYNNEI. CDR3 length: 16 residues. In DNA, the CDR3 is TGTGCCAGCAGGGAGACTAGCGGGGGGGCGCGGGACGAGCAGTACTTC. It codes for CASRETSGGARDEQYF. The whole variable domain, filled in from reference TRBV2 and TRBJ2-7, reads EPEVTQTPSHQVTQMGQEVILRCVPISNHLYFYWYRQILGQKVEFLVSFYNNEISEKSEIFDDQFSVERPDGSNFTLKIRSTKLEDSAMYFCASRETSGGARDEQYFGPGTRLTVT.

The chain employs TRBV19 and TRBJ2-1; TRBD1 is a possible D gene (7 bases). V shed 3 bases and J shed 5 bases, with 23 bases lying between them. The V gene's germline CDR1 is LNHDA and CDR2 SQIVND (reference sequence). The CDR3 runs to 18 residues. The CDR3 is CASSIRQGQRLGHNEQFF. CDR3 in DNA: TGTGCCAGTAGTATCCGACAGGGCCAGAGACTAGGACACAATGAGCAGTTCTTC.

The chain uses TRBV19 and TRBJ2-1, with a tentative D call TRBD2 (6 bases). The CDR3 is made up of 15 amino acids. Trimming took 2 bases from V and 5 from J, leaving 13 bases between them. Germline V gene data show CDR1 as LNHDA and CDR2 as SQIVND (reference sequence). The CDR3 here is CASSIFSGPNNEQFF. Here the CDR3 DNA reads TGTGCCAGTAGTATATTTAGCGGCCCAAACAATGAGCAGTTCTTC.

This clone was observed a handful of times. The DNA for the CDR3 is TGTGCCAGCAGTTACGACAGGGGGTTTCAGCCCCAGCATTTT. Protein product: CASSYDRGFQPQHF. This rearrangement joins TRBV27 to TRBJ1-5, with 9 bases that match TRBD1. The CDR3 has 14 residues. The V gene end was trimmed by 4 bases and the J gene end by 6 bases; junction bases not matched to a gene: 4. Germline CDR1 and CDR2: MNHEY and SMNVEV (reference sequence).

The chain links TRBV30 to TRBJ1-6; D not resolved. This CDR3 contains 15 residues. Trimming took off 4 bases at V and 3 bases at J, with 13 bases between the two ends. Germline-derived CDR1 and CDR2 are GTSNPN and SVGIG (reference sequence). The CDR3 DNA follows: TGTGCCTGGACCCTGCGAGGGAACTATAATTCACCCCTCCACTTT. Protein product: CAWTLRGNYNSPLHF.

The V call is TRBV5-1, the J call TRBJ1-2; D is perhaps TRBD1 (6 bases). The CDR3 runs to 15 residues. Germline assignment: CDR1 SGHRS and CDR2 YFSETQ. V dropped 6 bases and J dropped 4 bases, with 19 bases sitting between them. In DNA form, the CDR3 reads TGCGCCAGCACCCCTCGGGGGGGGCGCACCTATGGCTACACCTTC. It specifies CASTPRGGRTYGYTF.

The table lists this clone with a few counts. CDR3 sequence: CAQQCIAASGGHTGELFF. The CDR3 DNA is TGTGCCCAGCAGTGCATAGCTGCTTCAGGGGGACACACCGGGGAGCTGTTTTTT. The chain employs TRBV25-1 and TRBJ2-2; TRBD1 matches 7 bases. CDR3 length equals 18 residues. Germline V gene lookup returns CDR1 MGHDK and CDR2 SYGVNS. Losses at the gene ends were 11 bases for V and 3 bases for J; bases not matched to a gene: 21.

Notes on this clone: A junction boundary mismatches the germline segment, possibly from a read error. The sample carries other DNA sequences with the same CDR3. V gene TRBV5-6 combines with J gene TRBJ1-2; 8 positions agree with TRBD1. Germline V gene sequence: CDR1 SGHDT, CDR2 YYEEEE. CDR3 length equals 13 residues. CDR3 in DNA: TGCGCCAGCAGCTCGGGACAGGTCTATGGCTACACCTTC. This encodes CASSSGQVYGYTF.

CDR3 sequence (DNA): TGTGCCAGCAGACGACAGGGGAGGGAGACTGAAGCTTTCTTT. Protein: CASRRQGRETEAFF. The chain uses TRBV27 and TRBJ1-1; 8 positions agree with TRBD1. This CDR3 region has 14 residues. Unmatched junction bases numbered 8, after V lost 6 bases and J lost 5 bases. Germline V lookup: CDR1 MNHEY, CDR2 SMNVEV (reference sequence).

V gene TRBV7-9 combines with J gene TRBJ2-5; the match to TRBD1 covers 8 bases. Germline V gene lookup returns CDR1 SEHNR and CDR2 FQNEAQ (reference sequence). The J segment lost 5 bases and the V segment lost 1 base, leaving 9 bases of the junction unmatched. This CDR3 has 16 residues. The CDR3 loop reads CASSLEGDRRGETQYF. The CDR3 DNA is TGTGCCAGCAGCTTAGAGGGGGACAGGAGAGGGGAGACCCAGTACTTC.